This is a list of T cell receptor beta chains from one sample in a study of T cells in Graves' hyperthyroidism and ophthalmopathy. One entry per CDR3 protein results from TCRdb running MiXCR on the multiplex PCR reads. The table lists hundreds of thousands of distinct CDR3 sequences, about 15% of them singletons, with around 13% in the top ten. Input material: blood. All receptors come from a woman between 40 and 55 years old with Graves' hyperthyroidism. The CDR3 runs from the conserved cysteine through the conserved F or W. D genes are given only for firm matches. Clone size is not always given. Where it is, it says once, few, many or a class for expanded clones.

CDR3nt: TGCGCCAGCAGCCCCGTGGGCCCCTACGGAGGAGGAATGGGGGAGCAGTACTTC
CDR3aa: CASSPVGPYGGGMGEQYF
abundance: -
v_gene: TRBV4-1
len: 18
d_gene: -
j_gene: TRBJ2-7

CDR3nt: TGTGCCAGTAAGATCCGGGAGAAGCTCGCCGGGGAGCTGTTTTTT
CDR3aa: CASKIREKLAGELFF
abundance: -
v_gene: TRBV19
len: 15
d_gene: -
j_gene: TRBJ2-2

CDR3nt: TGTGCCAGCAGTTACGCCGGGACTAGGTTAGGGGAGCTGTTTTTT
CDR3aa: CASSYAGTRLGELFF
abundance: -
v_gene: TRBV6-4
len: 15
d_gene: TRBD2
j_gene: TRBJ2-2

CDR3nt: TGTGCCTGGAGTTTAGGGGAATGGACTGAAGCTTTCTTT
CDR3aa: CAWSLGEWTEAFF
abundance: few
v_gene: TRBV30
len: 13
d_gene: -
j_gene: TRBJ1-1

CDR3nt: TGTGCCAGCAGCTTTACCGGGACTAGCTTCTTCAGCACAGATACGCAGTATTTT
CDR3aa: CASSFTGTSFFSTDTQYF
abundance: few
v_gene: TRBV7-9
len: 18
d_gene: TRBD2
j_gene: TRBJ2-3

CDR3nt: TGTGCCAGCAGTTTTAGTGGGACCCGGAAGAGCAATCAGCCCCAGCATTTT
CDR3aa: CASSFSGTRKSNQPQHF
abundance: many
v_gene: TRBV28
len: 17
d_gene: -
j_gene: TRBJ1-5

CDR3nt: TGTGCCAGCAGCTCCAGACTAGCGGGAGGGCTGGATGAGCAGTTCTTC
CDR3aa: CASSSRLAGGLDEQFF
abundance: -
v_gene: TRBV5-5
len: 16
d_gene: TRBD2
j_gene: TRBJ2-1

CDR3nt: TGTGCCAGCAGTCGGACATTCACCTATGGCTACACCTTC
CDR3aa: CASSRTFTYGYTF
abundance: many
v_gene: TRBV12-3/TRBV12-4
len: 13
d_gene: -
j_gene: TRBJ1-2

CDR3nt: TGTGCCAGCCGAGATCAGCGTAATAGCAATCAGCCCCAGCATTTT
CDR3aa: CASRDQRNSNQPQHF
abundance: many
v_gene: TRBV28
len: 15
d_gene: -
j_gene: TRBJ1-5

CDR3nt: TGTGCCAGCAGCTTAGGACCGGCACCTGGAAACACCATATATTTT
CDR3aa: CASSLGPAPGNTIYF
abundance: many
v_gene: TRBV11-3
len: 15
d_gene: -
j_gene: TRBJ1-3

CDR3nt: TGCAGTGCTAGAGTGGGGCAGAGCTCCTACGAGCAGTACTTC
CDR3aa: CSARVGQSSYEQYF
abundance: many
v_gene: TRBV20-1
len: 14
d_gene: -
j_gene: TRBJ2-7

CDR3nt: TGTGCCAGCAGCTCAAAAGCGGGAGGGAACACCGGGGAGCTGTTTTTT
CDR3aa: CASSSKAGGNTGELFF
abundance: many
v_gene: TRBV11-3
len: 16
d_gene: TRBD2
j_gene: TRBJ2-2

CDR3nt: TGTGCCTGGAGGGGGATTTCCTACGAGCAGTACTTC
CDR3aa: CAWRGISYEQYF
abundance: many
v_gene: TRBV30
len: 12
d_gene: -
j_gene: TRBJ2-7

CDR3nt: TGCAGTGCTAGGCAGACTTCGAACACCGGGGAGCTGTTTTTT
CDR3aa: CSARQTSNTGELFF
abundance: -
v_gene: TRBV20-1
len: 14
d_gene: -
j_gene: TRBJ2-2

CDR3nt: TGTGCCAGCAGCTTATCCGGGAATCAAGAGACCCAGTACTTC
CDR3aa: CASSLSGNQETQYF
abundance: many
v_gene: TRBV7-9
len: 14
d_gene: -
j_gene: TRBJ2-5

CDR3nt: TGTGCCAGCAGACTAAGTAGCGACTACAATGAGCAGTTCTTC
CDR3aa: CASRLSSDYNEQFF
abundance: many
v_gene: TRBV6-2/TRBV6-3
len: 14
d_gene: -
j_gene: TRBJ2-1

CDR3nt: TGCAGTGCGAGACTAGCGGATTCCTACAATGAGCAGTTCTTC
CDR3aa: CSARLADSYNEQFF
abundance: -
v_gene: TRBV20-1
len: 14
d_gene: TRBD2
j_gene: TRBJ2-1

CDR3nt: TGTGCCAGCAGTGTGAATACGGGACTAGCGGTTCAAGAGACCCAGTACTTC
CDR3aa: CASSVNTGLAVQETQYF
abundance: many
v_gene: TRBV6-1
len: 17
d_gene: TRBD2
j_gene: TRBJ2-5

CDR3nt: TGTGCCAGCCGTATAGGACTAGCTAAGACCGGGGAGCTGTTTTTT
CDR3aa: CASRIGLAKTGELFF
abundance: few
v_gene: TRBV6-2/TRBV6-3
len: 15
d_gene: TRBD2
j_gene: TRBJ2-2

CDR3nt: TGCGCCAGCAGTGAGTCAGGGGGCGGCTATGGCTACACCTTC
CDR3aa: CASSESGGGYGYTF
abundance: many
v_gene: TRBV10-2
len: 14
d_gene: TRBD1
j_gene: TRBJ1-2

CDR3nt: TGTGCCAGCAGTTTATTGGCTAGCGGGAGCAACGAGCAGTACTTC
CDR3aa: CASSLLASGSNEQYF
abundance: many
v_gene: TRBV27
len: 15
d_gene: TRBD2
j_gene: TRBJ2-7

CDR3nt: TGCGCCAGCAGCTTACGACAGGGCCATAGGTATGGCTACACCTTC
CDR3aa: CASSLRQGHRYGYTF
abundance: many
v_gene: TRBV5-1
len: 15
d_gene: TRBD1
j_gene: TRBJ1-2

CDR3nt: TGTGCCAGCAGCTCCCTCCCAAGCGGGCAAGAGACCCAGTACTTC
CDR3aa: CASSSLPSGQETQYF
abundance: many
v_gene: TRBV7-8
len: 15
d_gene: -
j_gene: TRBJ2-5

CDR3nt: TGTGCCAGCAGCTTTACAGCGGTTAATTCACCCCTCCACTTT
CDR3aa: CASSFTAVNSPLHF
abundance: -
v_gene: TRBV7-9
len: 14
d_gene: -
j_gene: TRBJ1-6

CDR3nt: TGTGCCAGCCGCAGCCCGGGGGCGCGGATCTATGGCTACACCTTC
CDR3aa: CASRSPGARIYGYTF
abundance: many
v_gene: TRBV11-2
len: 15
d_gene: -
j_gene: TRBJ1-2

CDR3nt: TGTGCCAGCGCTCGACAGGCGAACTCCTACGAGCAGTACTTC
CDR3aa: CASARQANSYEQYF
abundance: many
v_gene: TRBV28
len: 14
d_gene: -
j_gene: TRBJ2-7

CDR3nt: TGTGCCAGTAAGGTAGCGGGAGTAGGAGAGACCCAGTACTTC
CDR3aa: CASKVAGVGETQYF
abundance: many
v_gene: TRBV19
len: 14
d_gene: TRBD2
j_gene: TRBJ2-5

CDR3nt: TGTGCCAGCAGTTTAAACCCCCCGACAGGGGGAGGCCAGCCCCAGCATTTT
CDR3aa: CASSLNPPTGGGQPQHF
abundance: many
v_gene: TRBV27
len: 17
d_gene: TRBD1
j_gene: TRBJ1-5

CDR3nt: TGTGCCAGCAGCTTAAGTACAGGCGGGGATGAGCAGTTCTTC
CDR3aa: CASSLSTGGDEQFF
abundance: many
v_gene: TRBV7-9
len: 14
d_gene: -
j_gene: TRBJ2-1

CDR3nt: TGTGCCAGCAGCTTACAGAGCTCTGGAAACACCATATATTTT
CDR3aa: CASSLQSSGNTIYF
abundance: many
v_gene: TRBV7-2
len: 14
d_gene: -
j_gene: TRBJ1-3

CDR3nt: TGTGCCAGCAGTTACGGCCGTAATGGGGCCGGGGAGCTGTTTTTT
CDR3aa: CASSYGRNGAGELFF
abundance: many
v_gene: TRBV6-1
len: 15
d_gene: -
j_gene: TRBJ2-2

CDR3nt: TGTGCCAGCAGTTTAATAGCGGGAGACGCAGATACGCAGTATTTT
CDR3aa: CASSLIAGDADTQYF
abundance: many
v_gene: TRBV27
len: 15
d_gene: TRBD2
j_gene: TRBJ2-3

CDR3nt: TGCAGTGCTAGAGGCGACACGTTAGCCAAAAACATTCAGTACTTC
CDR3aa: CSARGDTLAKNIQYF
abundance: -
v_gene: TRBV20-1
len: 15
d_gene: -
j_gene: TRBJ2-4

CDR3nt: TGCGCCAGCAGCTTGGACAGCCTCAGCTCCTACGAGCAGTACTTC
CDR3aa: CASSLDSLSSYEQYF
abundance: many
v_gene: TRBV5-1
len: 15
d_gene: -
j_gene: TRBJ2-7

CDR3nt: TGTGCCAGTTGGACAGAGGACTACGAGCAGTACTTC
CDR3aa: CASWTEDYEQYF
abundance: -
v_gene: TRBV27
len: 12
d_gene: -
j_gene: TRBJ2-7

CDR3nt: TGTGCCAGCAGCCTAAGCGGGGGTAACGGAGATACGCAGTATTTT
CDR3aa: CASSLSGGNGDTQYF
abundance: -
v_gene: TRBV3-1
len: 15
d_gene: TRBD2
j_gene: TRBJ2-3

CDR3nt: TGTGCCTGGAGTCGAGAGGGGCTTTATAGCAATCAGCCCCAGCATTTT
CDR3aa: CAWSREGLYSNQPQHF
abundance: -
v_gene: TRBV30
len: 16
d_gene: -
j_gene: TRBJ1-5